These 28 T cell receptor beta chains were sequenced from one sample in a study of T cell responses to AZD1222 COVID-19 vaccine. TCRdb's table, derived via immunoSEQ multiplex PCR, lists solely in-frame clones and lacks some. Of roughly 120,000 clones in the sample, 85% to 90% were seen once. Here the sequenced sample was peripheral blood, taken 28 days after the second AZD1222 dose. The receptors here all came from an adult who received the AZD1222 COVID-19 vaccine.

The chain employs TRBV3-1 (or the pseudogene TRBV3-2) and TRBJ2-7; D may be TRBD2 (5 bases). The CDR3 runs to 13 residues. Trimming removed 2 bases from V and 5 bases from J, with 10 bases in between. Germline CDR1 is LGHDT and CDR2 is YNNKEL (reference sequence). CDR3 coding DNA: TGTGCCAGCAGCCAATCGGGAAGCAACGAGCAGTACTTC. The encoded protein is CASSQSGSNEQYF.

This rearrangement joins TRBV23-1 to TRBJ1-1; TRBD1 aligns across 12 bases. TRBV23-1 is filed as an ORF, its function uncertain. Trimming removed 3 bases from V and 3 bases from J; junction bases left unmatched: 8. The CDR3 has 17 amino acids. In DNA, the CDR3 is TGCGCCAGCAGTCACCGCGGGACAGGGGGCTGCGACACTGAAGCTTTCTTT. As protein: CASSHRGTGGCDTEAFF.

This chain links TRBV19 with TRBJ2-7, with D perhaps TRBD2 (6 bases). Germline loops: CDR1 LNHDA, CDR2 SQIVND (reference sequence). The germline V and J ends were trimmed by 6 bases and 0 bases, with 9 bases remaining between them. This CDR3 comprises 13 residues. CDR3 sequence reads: CASRDGSSYEQYF. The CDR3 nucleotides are TGTGCCAGTAGAGACGGGAGCTCCTACGAGCAGTACTTC.

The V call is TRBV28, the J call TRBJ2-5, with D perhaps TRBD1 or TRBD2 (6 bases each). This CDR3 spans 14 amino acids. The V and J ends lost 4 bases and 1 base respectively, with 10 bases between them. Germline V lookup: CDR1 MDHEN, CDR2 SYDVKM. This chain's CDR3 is CASSSSGAQETQYF. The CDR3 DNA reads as TGTGCCAGCAGTTCCTCGGGGGCCCAAGAGACCCAGTACTTC.

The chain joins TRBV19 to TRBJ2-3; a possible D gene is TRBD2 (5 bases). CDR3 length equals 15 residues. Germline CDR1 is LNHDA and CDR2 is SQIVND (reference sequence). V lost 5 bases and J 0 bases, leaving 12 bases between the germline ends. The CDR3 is CASSFRTGSTDTQYF. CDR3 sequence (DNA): TGTGCCAGTAGTTTTCGGACGGGGAGCACAGATACGCAGTATTTT. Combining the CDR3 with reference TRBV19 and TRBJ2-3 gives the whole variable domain DGGITQSPKYLFRKEGQNVTLSCEQNLNHDAMYWYRQDPGQGLRLIYYSQIVNDFQKGDIAEGYSVSREKKESFPLTVTSAQKNPTAFYLCASSFRTGSTDTQYFGPGTRLTVL.

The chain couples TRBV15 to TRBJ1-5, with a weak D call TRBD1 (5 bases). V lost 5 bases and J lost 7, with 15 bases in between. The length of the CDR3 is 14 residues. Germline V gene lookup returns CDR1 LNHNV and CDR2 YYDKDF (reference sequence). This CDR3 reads CATSPQGGGQPQHF. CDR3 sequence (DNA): TGTGCCACCAGCCCCCAAGGTGGGGGACAGCCCCAGCATTTT.

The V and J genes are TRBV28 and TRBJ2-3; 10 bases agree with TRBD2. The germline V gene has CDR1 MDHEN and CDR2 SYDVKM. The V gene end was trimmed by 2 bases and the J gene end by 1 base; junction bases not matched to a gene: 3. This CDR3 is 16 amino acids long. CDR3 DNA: TGTGCCAGCAGTTTAATAGCGGGAGGTGGCACAGATACGCAGTATTTT. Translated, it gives CASSLIAGGGTDTQYF.

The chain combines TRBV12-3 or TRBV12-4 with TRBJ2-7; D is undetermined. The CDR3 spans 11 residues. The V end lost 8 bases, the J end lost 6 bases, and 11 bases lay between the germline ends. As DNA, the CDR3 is TGTGCCAGCGCCCGGGCCGCCGAGCAGTACTTC. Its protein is CASARAAEQYF.

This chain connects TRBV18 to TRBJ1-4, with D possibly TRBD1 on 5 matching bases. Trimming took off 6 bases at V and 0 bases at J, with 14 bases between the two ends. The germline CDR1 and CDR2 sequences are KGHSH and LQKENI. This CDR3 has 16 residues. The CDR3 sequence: CASSQPGDPTNEKLFF. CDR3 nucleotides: TGTGCCAGCTCGCAACCTGGGGACCCAACTAATGAAAAACTGTTTTTT.

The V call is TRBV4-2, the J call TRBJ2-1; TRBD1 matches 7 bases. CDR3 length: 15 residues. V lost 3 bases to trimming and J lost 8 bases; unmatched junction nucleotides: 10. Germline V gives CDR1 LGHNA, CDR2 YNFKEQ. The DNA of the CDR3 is TGTGCCAGCAGCCACAGGGGCCAAGGGGGCGATGAGCAGTTCTTC. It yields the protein CASSHRGQGGDEQFF.

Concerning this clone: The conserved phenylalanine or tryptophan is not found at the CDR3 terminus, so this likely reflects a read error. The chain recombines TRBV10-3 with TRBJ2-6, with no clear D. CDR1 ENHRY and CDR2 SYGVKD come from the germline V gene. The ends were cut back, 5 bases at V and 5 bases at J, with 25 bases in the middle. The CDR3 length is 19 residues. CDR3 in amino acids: CAISSRYCRYKSRANVLTL. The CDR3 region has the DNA TGTGCCATCAGTAGCCGTTACTGTAGATACAAAAGTCGGGCCAACGTCCTGACTTTA.

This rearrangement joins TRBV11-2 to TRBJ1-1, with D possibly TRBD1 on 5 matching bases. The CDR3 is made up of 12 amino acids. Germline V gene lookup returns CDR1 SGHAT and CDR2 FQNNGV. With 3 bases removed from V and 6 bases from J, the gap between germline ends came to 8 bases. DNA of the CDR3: TGTGCCAGCAGCTTTCAGGGCTCTGAAGCTTTCTTT. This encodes CASSFQGSEAFF. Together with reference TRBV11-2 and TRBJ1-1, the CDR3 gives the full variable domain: EAGVAQSPRYKIIEKRQSVAFWCNPISGHATLYWYQQILGQGPKLLIQFQNNGVVDDSQLPKDRFSAERLKGVDSTLKIQPAKLEDSAVYLCASSFQGSEAFFGQGTRLTVV.

DNA for the CDR3: TGTGCCAGCACCCTACAGGGTCGGTATGGCTACACCTTC. This translates into CASTLQGRYGYTF. This chain uses TRBV7-2 with TRBJ1-2; a possible D gene is TRBD1 (6 bases). This CDR3 is 13 amino acids long. The V gene lost 7 bases and the J gene lost 5 bases, with 14 bases spanning the gap. Germline CDR1 is SGHTA and CDR2 is FQGNSA.

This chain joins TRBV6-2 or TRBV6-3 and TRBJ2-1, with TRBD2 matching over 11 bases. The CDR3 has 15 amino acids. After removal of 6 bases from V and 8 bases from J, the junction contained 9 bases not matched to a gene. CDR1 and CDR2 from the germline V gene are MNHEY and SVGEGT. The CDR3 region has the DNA TGTGCCAGCAGCACTACTAGCGGGAGTGGGTATGAGCAGTTCTTC. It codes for CASSTTSGSGYEQFF.

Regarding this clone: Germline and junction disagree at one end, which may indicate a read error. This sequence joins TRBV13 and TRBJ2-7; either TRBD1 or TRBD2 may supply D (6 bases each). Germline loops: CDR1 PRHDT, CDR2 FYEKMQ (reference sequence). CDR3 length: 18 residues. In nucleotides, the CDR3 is TGTGCCAGCAGCATAGGGGGGTCTAGTTCCGGTTTGCCTTACGAGCAGTACTTC. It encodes CASSIGGSSSGLPYEQYF.

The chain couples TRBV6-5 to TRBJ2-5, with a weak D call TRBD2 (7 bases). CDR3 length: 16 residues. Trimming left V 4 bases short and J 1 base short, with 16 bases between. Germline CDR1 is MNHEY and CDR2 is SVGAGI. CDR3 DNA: TGTGCCAGCAGTTGGGGGGGCCCCCGGCCCCAAGAGACCCAGTACTTC. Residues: CASSWGGPRPQETQYF.

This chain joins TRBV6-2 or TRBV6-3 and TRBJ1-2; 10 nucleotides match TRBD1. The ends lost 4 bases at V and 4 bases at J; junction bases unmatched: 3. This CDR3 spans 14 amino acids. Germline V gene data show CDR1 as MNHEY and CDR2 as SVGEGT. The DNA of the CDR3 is TGTGCCAGCAGTTGGGGACAGGGGATCTATGGCTACACCTTC. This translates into CASSWGQGIYGYTF.

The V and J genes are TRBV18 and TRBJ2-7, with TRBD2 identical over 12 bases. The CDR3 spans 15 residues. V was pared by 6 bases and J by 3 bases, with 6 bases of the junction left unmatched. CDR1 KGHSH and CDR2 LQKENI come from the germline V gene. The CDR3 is CASSRLAGGSYEQYF. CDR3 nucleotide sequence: TGTGCCAGCTCCCGTCTAGCGGGAGGGAGCTACGAGCAGTACTTC.

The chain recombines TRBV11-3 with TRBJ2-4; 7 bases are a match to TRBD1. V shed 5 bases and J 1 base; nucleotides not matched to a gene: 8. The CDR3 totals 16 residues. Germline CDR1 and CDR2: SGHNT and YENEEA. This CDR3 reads CASSVGQRSAKNIQYF. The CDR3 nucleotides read TGTGCCAGCAGCGTGGGACAGCGGAGCGCCAAAAACATTCAGTACTTC.

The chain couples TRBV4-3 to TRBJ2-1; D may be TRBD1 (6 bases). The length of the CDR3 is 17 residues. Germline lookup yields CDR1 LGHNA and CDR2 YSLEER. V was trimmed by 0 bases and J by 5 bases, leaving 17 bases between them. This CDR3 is CASSQDVAAGVDNEQFF. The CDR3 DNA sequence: TGCGCCAGCAGCCAAGATGTGGCGGCAGGGGTGGACAATGAGCAGTTCTTC.

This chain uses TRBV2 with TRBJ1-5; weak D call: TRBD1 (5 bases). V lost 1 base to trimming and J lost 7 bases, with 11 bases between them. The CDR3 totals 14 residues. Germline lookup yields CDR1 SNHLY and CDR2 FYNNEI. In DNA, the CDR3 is TGTGCCAGCAGTGAAGGGCAGGGTGCACAGCCCCAGCATTTT. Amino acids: CASSEGQGAQPQHF.

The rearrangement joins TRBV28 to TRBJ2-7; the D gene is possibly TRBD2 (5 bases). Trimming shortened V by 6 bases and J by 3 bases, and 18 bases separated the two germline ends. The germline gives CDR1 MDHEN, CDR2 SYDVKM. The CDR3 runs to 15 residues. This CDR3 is CASSMTRGNYYEQYF. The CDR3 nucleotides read TGTGCCAGCAGCATGACCCGAGGGAACTACTACGAGCAGTACTTC. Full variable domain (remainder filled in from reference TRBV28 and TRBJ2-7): DVKVTQSSRYLVKRTGEKVFLECVQDMDHENMFWYRQDPGLGLRLIYFSYDVKMKEKGDIPEGYSVSREKKERFSLILESASTNQTSMYLCASSMTRGNYYEQYFGPGTRLTVT.

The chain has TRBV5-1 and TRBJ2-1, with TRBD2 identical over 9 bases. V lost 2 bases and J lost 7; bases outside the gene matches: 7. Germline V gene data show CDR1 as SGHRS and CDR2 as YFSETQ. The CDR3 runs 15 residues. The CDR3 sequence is CASSLSGRLINEQFF. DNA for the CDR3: TGCGCCAGCAGCTTAAGCGGGAGGTTAATTAATGAGCAGTTCTTC.

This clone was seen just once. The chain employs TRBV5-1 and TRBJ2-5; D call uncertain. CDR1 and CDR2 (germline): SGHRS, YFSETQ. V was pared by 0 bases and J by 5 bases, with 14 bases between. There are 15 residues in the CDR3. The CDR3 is CASSLATTQGETQYF. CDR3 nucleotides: TGCGCCAGCAGCTTGGCGACGACCCAAGGGGAGACCCAGTACTTC.

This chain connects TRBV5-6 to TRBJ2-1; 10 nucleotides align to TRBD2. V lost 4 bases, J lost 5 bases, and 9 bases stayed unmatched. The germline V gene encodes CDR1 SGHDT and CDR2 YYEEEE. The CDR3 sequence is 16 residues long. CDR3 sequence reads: CASSLGASGGHNEQFF. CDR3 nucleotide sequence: TGTGCCAGCAGCCTGGGGGCTAGCGGGGGTCACAATGAGCAGTTCTTC.

Written as DNA, the CDR3 is TGCGCCAGCAGCTTCGACAGGGGGCACAACGAGCAGTACTTC. Translation: CASSFDRGHNEQYF. This chain connects TRBV5-1 to TRBJ2-7, with 10 bases aligning to TRBD1. Germline assignment: CDR1 SGHRS and CDR2 YFSETQ. J was trimmed by 5 bases and V by 2 bases; bases with no gene match: 4. The CDR3 runs to 14 residues.

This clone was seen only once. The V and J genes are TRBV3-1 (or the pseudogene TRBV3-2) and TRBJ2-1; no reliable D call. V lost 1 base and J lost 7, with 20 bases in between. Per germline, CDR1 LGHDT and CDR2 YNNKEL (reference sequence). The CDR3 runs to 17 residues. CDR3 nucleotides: TGTGCCAGCAGCCAAGCCCTACTTCGACAAGGTCAGAATGAGCAGTTCTTC. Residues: CASSQALLRQGQNEQFF.

CDR3 nucleotide sequence: TGTGCCAGCAGCTTAAACAGGGGGGTCTACGAGCAGTACTTC. Amino acids: CASSLNRGVYEQYF. This chain joins TRBV7-2 and TRBJ2-7, with 8 bases identical to TRBD1. The germline V gene encodes CDR1 SGHTA and CDR2 FQGNSA. Unmatched junction bases numbered 3, after V lost 2 bases and J lost 3 bases. The CDR3 runs to 14 residues.